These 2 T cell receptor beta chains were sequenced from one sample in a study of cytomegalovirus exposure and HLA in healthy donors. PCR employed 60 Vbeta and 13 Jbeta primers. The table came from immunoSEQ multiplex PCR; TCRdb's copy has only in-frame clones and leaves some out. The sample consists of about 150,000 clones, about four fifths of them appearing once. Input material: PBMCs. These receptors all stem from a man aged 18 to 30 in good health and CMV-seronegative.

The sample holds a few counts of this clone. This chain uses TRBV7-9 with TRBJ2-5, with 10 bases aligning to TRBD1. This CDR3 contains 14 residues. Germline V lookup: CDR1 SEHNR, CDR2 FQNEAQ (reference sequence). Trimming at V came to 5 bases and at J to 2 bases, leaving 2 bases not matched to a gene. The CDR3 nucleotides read TGTGCCAGCAGCCCGGGACAGGGGCAAGAGACCCAGTACTTC. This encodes CASSPGQGQETQYF.

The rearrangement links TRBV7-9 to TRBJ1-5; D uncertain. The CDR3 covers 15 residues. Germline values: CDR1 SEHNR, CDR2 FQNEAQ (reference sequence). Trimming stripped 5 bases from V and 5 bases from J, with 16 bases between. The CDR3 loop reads CASSAYGSGDQPQHF. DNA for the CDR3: TGTGCCAGCAGCGCGTACGGCTCCGGGGATCAGCCCCAGCATTTT.